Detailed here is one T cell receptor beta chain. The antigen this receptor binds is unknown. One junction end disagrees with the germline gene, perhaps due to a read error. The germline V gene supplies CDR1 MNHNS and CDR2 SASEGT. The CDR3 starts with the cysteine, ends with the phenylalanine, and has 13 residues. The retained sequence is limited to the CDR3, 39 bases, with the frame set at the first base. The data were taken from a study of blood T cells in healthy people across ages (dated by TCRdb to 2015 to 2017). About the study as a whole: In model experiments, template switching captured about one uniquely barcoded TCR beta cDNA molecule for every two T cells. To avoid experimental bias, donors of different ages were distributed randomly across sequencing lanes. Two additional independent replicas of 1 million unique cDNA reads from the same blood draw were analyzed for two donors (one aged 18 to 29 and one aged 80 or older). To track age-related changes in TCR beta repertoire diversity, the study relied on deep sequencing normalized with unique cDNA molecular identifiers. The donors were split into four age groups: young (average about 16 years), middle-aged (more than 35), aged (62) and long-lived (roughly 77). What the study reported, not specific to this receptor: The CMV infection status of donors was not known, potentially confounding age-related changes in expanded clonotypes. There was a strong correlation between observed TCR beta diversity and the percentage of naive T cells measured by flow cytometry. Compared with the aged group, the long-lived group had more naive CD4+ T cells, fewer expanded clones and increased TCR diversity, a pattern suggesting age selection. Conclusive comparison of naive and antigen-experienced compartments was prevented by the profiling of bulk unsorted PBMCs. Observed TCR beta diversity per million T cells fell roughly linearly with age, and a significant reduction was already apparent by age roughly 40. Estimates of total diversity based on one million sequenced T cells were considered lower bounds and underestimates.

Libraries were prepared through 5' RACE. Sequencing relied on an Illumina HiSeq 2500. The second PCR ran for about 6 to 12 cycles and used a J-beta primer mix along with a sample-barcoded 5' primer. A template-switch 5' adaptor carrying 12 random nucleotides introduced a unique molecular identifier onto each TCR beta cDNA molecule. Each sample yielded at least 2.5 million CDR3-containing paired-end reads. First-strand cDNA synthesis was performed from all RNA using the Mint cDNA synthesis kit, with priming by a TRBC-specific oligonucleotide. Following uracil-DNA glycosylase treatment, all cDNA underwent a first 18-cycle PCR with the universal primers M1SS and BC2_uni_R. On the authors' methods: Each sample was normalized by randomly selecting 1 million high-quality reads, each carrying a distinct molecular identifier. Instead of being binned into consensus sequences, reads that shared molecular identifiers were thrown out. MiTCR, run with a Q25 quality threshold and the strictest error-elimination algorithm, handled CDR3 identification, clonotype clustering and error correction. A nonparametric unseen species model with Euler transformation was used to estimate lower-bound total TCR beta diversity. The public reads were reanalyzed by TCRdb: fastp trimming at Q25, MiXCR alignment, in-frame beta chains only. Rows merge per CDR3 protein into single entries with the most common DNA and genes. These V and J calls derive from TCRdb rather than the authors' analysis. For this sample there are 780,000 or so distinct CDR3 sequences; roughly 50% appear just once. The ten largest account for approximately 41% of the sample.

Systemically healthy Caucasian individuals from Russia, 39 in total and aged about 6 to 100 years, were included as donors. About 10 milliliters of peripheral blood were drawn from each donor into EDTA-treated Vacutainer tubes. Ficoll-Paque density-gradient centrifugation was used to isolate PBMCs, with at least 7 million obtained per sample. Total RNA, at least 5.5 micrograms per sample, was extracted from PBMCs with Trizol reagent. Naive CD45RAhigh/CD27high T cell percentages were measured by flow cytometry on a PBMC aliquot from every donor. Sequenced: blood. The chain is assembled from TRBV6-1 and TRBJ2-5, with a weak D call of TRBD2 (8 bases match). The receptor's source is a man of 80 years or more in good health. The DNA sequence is TGTGCCAGCATCACGGGACTAGGGGGCGAGCAGTACTTT. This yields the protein CASITGLGGEQYF.